This TCR beta chain was identified in a study of blood T cell repertoires in COVID-19 (TCRdb year 2020). General notes on the study: The collaborator samples originated in the United States, Italy and Spain and spanned the acute and convalescent phases of COVID-19. HLA class I and class II types, where available, came from metadata supplied by the sample provider rather than from assay-based typing. The prospective study material was composed of cDNA or gDNA derived from T cells, B-cell-depleted T cells, or PBMCs. The repertoires were made available in a free public database intended to serve as a resource for research on the immune response to SARS-CoV-2. Samples came from the ongoing ImmuneRACE study (first 160 participants) plus 1,254 subjects from 6 global collaborators. Deeply sampled blood TCRbeta repertoires from subjects exposed to, actively infected with, or recovered from COVID-19 were included in the dataset. Nearly every sample came with metadata listing a de-identified subject ID, COVID-19 status, age in years and sex.

A note on this clone: The antigen it recognizes is unknown. Base qualities are not at hand, and no much larger clone is one base apart.

TCRbeta CDR3 regions were amplified from genomic DNA using the immunoSEQ Assay, a bias-controlled multiplex PCR. As for the authors' bioinformatics: The number of nucleated cells in each sample was estimated by amplification of reference gene primers within the assay. To quantify the absolute abundance of each unique TCRbeta CDR3 rearrangement, sequence reads were collapsed and filtered. Productive Simpson clonality was computed per sample as the square root of Simpson's diversity index over productive rearrangements. The table was pulled from immuneACCESS by TCRdb, which kept in-frame rearrangements only. Such tables lose some clones; where checked, under half of the loss comes from unresolved V genes, and the rest has no known cause. That table furnishes V, J and clone size, whereas the DNA furnished D and trimming. Present in this sample are about 200,000 clones, around 88% of which were seen just once. Roughly 8.2% of the sample lies in the top ten.

General findings and caveats noted by the study authors: The quantity of clinical and demographic metadata differed by source and by participant and was supplied without curation.

Collaborating institutions collected whole blood in K2EDTA tubes following their own protocols. For TCRbeta analysis, collaborators shipped samples as frozen whole blood, isolated PBMCs, or DNA extracted from either of those sample types. Sequencing used peripheral blood. The clonotype originates from a woman aged 45-65 years with acute or convalescent COVID-19.

The CDR3 protein is CASSLKQGEGTEAFF. The DNA sequence is as follows: TGTGCCAGCAGCTTGAAACAGGGGGAGGGCACTGAAGCTTTCTTT. The chain links TRBV5-4 with TRBJ1-1; 8 middle bases align to TRBD1. The CDR3 numbers 15 residues from cysteine through phenylalanine. The retained sequence is limited to the CDR3, 45 bases, with the frame set at the first base. V has 1 base trimmed and J has 4 bases trimmed; junction bases matching no gene number 6. Per the germline V gene (reference sequence), SGHNT is the CDR1 and YYREEE is the CDR2.